The T cell receptor (beta chain) under discussion was sequenced for a study of T cell responses to AZD1222 COVID-19 vaccine. Regarding the study as a whole: Donors were chiefly white British, with a greater number of females, and clonal diversity was perhaps underestimated. Repertoires were collected only later (after the peak T cell response had occurred). Seropositive status at baseline applied to only 5 or 6 AZD1222 recipients. Spike was spanned by vaccine-associated CD4 TCRs, with dominance at 160-218 and 743-854.

TCRdb keeps only in-frame clones here, not all; method: immunoSEQ multiplex PCR. This table holds some 100,000 clones, around nine tenths found once. V was pared by 4 bases and J by 1 base, with 7 bases between. The CDR3 consists of 13 residues. The germline gives CDR1 LGHNA, CDR2 YNFKEQ. As to this clone: What it binds is unknown.

Sequencing was performed on peripheral blood, taken 28 days after the second AZD1222 dose. This sequence originates from an adult who received the AZD1222 COVID-19 vaccine. This sequence joins TRBV4-2 and TRBJ1-1; D uncertain. CDR3: CASSPSANTEAFF. The CDR3, as DNA: TGTGCCAGCAGCCCTTCAGCGAACACTGAAGCTTTCTTT.